Shown below are 28 T cell receptor beta chains from a single sample sequenced in a study of blood T cells in healthy people across ages. Primers used in a second PCR of roughly 7 to 11 cycles were a sample-barcoded 5' primer and a J-beta primer mix. TCRdb recomputed calls from the 5' RACE reads with MiXCR, one row per CDR3 protein. Of 1.5 million to 2 million distinct CDR3 sequences listed, approximately 28% were seen once; the top ten hold more than 6%. The material sequenced was blood. The receptors shown here come from a woman aged 25 to 39 in good health.

The rearrangement links TRBV9 to TRBJ2-1, with TRBD2 matching 11 bases. CDR3 length: 15 residues. Trimming removed 4 bases from V and 10 bases from J; junction bases left unmatched: 10. CDR1 and CDR2 from the germline V gene are SGDLS and YYNGEE. The CDR3 region is CASSPRLAGSYEQFF. The DNA of the CDR3 is TGTGCCAGCAGCCCGCGACTAGCGGGGTCCTACGAGCAGTTCTTC.

This clonotype was seen repeatedly, ten times or more. The V gene is TRBV20-1, the J gene TRBJ1-2, with 7 bases lining up with TRBD1. V shed 6 bases and J 8 bases; nucleotides not matched to a gene: 15. This CDR3 has 14 residues. Germline lookup yields CDR1 DFQATT and CDR2 SNEGSKA (reference sequence). CDR3 nucleotides: TGCAGTGCGCGAGCGCCGGGACAGATCACCGGCTACACCTTC. Translation: CSARAPGQITGYTF.

This clonotype was observed a few times. This chain joins TRBV7-2 and TRBJ1-2; 9 bases fit TRBD1. The ends lost 5 bases at V and 6 bases at J; junction bases unmatched: 7. The CDR3 loop spans 14 amino acids. Germline values: CDR1 SGHTA, CDR2 FQGNSA. The CDR3 region has the DNA TGTGCCAGCAGCACGGCCGGGACAGGGAATGGCTACACCTTC. The encoded protein is CASSTAGTGNGYTF.

This clonotype has at least ten counts. The chain employs TRBV11-2 and TRBJ2-4; D remains unclear. The CDR3 covers 15 residues. V was cut by 2 bases and J by 5 bases, with 13 bases left in between. Per the germline V gene, CDR1 is SGHAT and CDR2 is FQNNGV. The CDR3, as DNA: TGTGCCAGCAGCTTACTAGGAGAGCCCCAAAACATTCAGTACTTC. This codes for CASSLLGEPQNIQYF.

V and J are TRBV29-1 and TRBJ2-1; D is uncertain. The germline gives CDR1 SQVTM, CDR2 ANQGSEA. The CDR3 spans 11 residues. The V end was cut by 3 bases, the J end by 15 bases, with 15 bases between. The chain's CDR3 is CSVEKTQFMFF. DNA for the CDR3: TGCAGCGTTGAGAAAACGCAGTTCATGTTCTTC.

The CDR3 DNA sequence: TGTGCCAGCAGCTTAGCGTCCGGGCAGGGCGGCCGCGGTGAAAAACTGTTTTTT. Translated, it gives CASSLASGQGGRGEKLFF. The J gene is TRBJ1-4, the V gene TRBV7-2; weak D call: TRBD1 (5 bases). Trimming took off 0 bases at V and 7 bases at J, with 21 bases between the two ends. CDR3 size: 18 residues. Germline V CDR1 and CDR2: SGHTA, FQGNSA.

This clonotype came up many times. The chain employs TRBV6-5 and TRBJ2-7, with D possibly called TRBD1 or TRBD2 (6 bases each). This CDR3 is built from 13 residues. Between the trimmed V and J ends, which lost 9 bases and 4 bases, there was a span of 16 bases. Germline CDR1 reads MNHEY; CDR2 reads SVGAGI. The CDR3 nucleotides are TGTGCCAGTCGGGGGACAAGCCTATACGAGCAGTACTTC. Translation gives CASRGTSLYEQYF.

This clonotype was counted at least ten times. The junction does not match germline at one end; this may be a read error. This chain links TRBV28 with TRBJ2-5, with 7 bases identical to TRBD2. This CDR3 comprises 13 residues. In germline, CDR1 is MDHEN, CDR2 SYDVKM. This CDR3 is CASSLKGGETQYF. The CDR3 DNA reads as TGCGCCAGCAGCTTGAAGGGAGGGGAGACCCAGTACTTC.

This rearrangement joins TRBV5-5 to TRBJ2-3, with D possibly being TRBD1 (6 bases). Germline CDR1 and CDR2: SGHKS and YYEKEE (reference sequence). V lost 3 bases, J lost 8 bases, and 19 bases lay in between. The CDR3 is 15 residues long. DNA for the CDR3: TGTGCCAGCAGCTCCCCCCGTACAGGGCCTTTTACGCAGTATTTT. Its protein product is CASSSPRTGPFTQYF.

This sequence joins TRBV9 and TRBJ2-7; TRBD2 matches 10 bases. J lost 4 bases, V lost 3 bases, and 4 bases had no gene match. Per germline, CDR1 SGDLS and CDR2 YYNGEE. This CDR3 is built from 14 residues. This CDR3 reads CASSAVAGGYEQYF. The CDR3 DNA reads TGTGCCAGCAGCGCTGTAGCGGGGGGATACGAGCAGTACTTC.

CDR3 sequence (DNA): TGTGCCACCAGTGCTCGGGCTAACAATGAGCAGTTCTTC. This encodes CATSARANNEQFF. This sequence joins TRBV24-1 and TRBJ2-1; D not resolved. The germline gives CDR1 KGHDR, CDR2 SFDVKD. CDR3 length: 13 residues. The germline V and J ends were trimmed by 5 bases and 5 bases, with 9 bases remaining between them.

The sample holds many counts of this clonotype. The V call is TRBV28, the J call TRBJ1-2; D not certain. Germline CDR1 reads MDHEN; CDR2 reads SYDVKM. The V gene lost 8 bases and the J gene lost 5 bases, with 24 bases spanning the gap. The CDR3 sequence is 16 residues long. The CDR3 DNA follows: TGTGCCAGCGCGTTTTCTCCCCGGATCCCCCTTTATGGCTACACCTTC. Residues: CASAFSPRIPLYGYTF.

This clonotype has a handful of counts. V and J are TRBV6-6 and TRBJ1-2; 7 bases agree with TRBD1. Germline V lookup: CDR1 MNHNY, CDR2 SVGAGI (reference sequence). The trim removed 5 bases at V and 8 bases at J, leaving 11 bases unmatched. There are 14 residues in the CDR3. The CDR3 spells CASSKGGRQGGYTF. The CDR3 DNA reads TGTGCCAGCAGTAAAGGGGGCCGACAGGGCGGCTACACCTTC.

This clonotype has at least ten counts. The chain employs TRBV7-2 and TRBJ2-7, with 10 bases lining up with TRBD1. V lost 4 bases to trimming and J lost 5 bases; unmatched junction nucleotides: 8. The germline V gene encodes CDR1 SGHTA and CDR2 FQGNSA. The CDR3 consists of 15 residues. CDR3 loop: CASSSQPGQGNEQYF. As DNA, the CDR3 is TGTGCCAGCAGCTCACAACCGGGACAGGGGAACGAGCAGTACTTC.

This clonotype was picked up a small number of times. The V gene is TRBV20-1, the J gene TRBJ2-3; D possibly corresponds to TRBD2 (5 bases). The germline V gene has CDR1 DFQATT and CDR2 SNEGSKA (reference sequence). The CDR3 length is 13 residues. The V end lost 2 bases, the J end lost 4 bases, and 10 bases lay between the germline ends. CDR3 in DNA: TGCAGTGCTAGACTAGCTTCTTCAGATACGCAGTATTTT. Residues: CSARLASSDTQYF.

V gene TRBV6-5 combines with J gene TRBJ1-6, with TRBD1 matching over 9 bases. Trimming cost V 0 bases and J 7 bases; bases outside gene matches: 13. Germline-derived CDR1 and CDR2 are MNHEY and SVGAGI. This CDR3 has 19 amino acids. The CDR3 loop reads CASSYSDPGQGGLNSPLHF. The CDR3 bases are TGTGCCAGCAGTTACTCGGACCCGGGACAGGGTGGGTTAAATTCACCCCTCCACTTT.

This clonotype has at least ten counts. V gene TRBV7-9 combines with J gene TRBJ2-3; D might be TRBD1 (5 bases). This CDR3 is built from 13 residues. The V and J ends lost 1 base and 6 bases respectively, with 8 bases between them. In germline, CDR1 is SEHNR, CDR2 FQNEAQ (reference sequence). The CDR3 nucleotides read TGTGCCAGCAGCTTAGAAGGGGTTGATACGCAGTATTTT. Translated: CASSLEGVDTQYF.

This clonotype was seen a handful of times. The chain uses TRBV2 and TRBJ1-4; D might be TRBD1 (5 bases). This CDR3 comprises 16 residues. CDR1 is SNHLY and CDR2 is FYNNEI in the germline V gene. Deletions cut 7 bases from V and 8 bases from J, with 23 bases between. The CDR3 protein is CASNRGRGLAKEKLFF. CDR3 in DNA: TGTGCCAGCAATCGGGGACGGGGCCTTGCGAAGGAAAAACTGTTTTTT.

The chain combines TRBV6-2 or TRBV6-3 with TRBJ1-3, with a possible D match to TRBD1 (6 bases). This CDR3 comprises 16 residues. The V gene's germline CDR1 is MNHEY and CDR2 SVGEGT. V lost 0 bases, J lost 4 bases, and 13 bases lay in between. The CDR3 spells CASSYSRTATGNTIYF. The CDR3 DNA reads TGTGCCAGCAGTTACTCCAGGACAGCCACAGGAAACACCATATATTTT.

The chain has TRBV5-1 and TRBJ2-5; D gene uncertain. Trimming left V 4 bases short and J 4 bases short, with 14 bases between. The CDR3 is made up of 14 amino acids. Per the germline V gene, CDR1 is SGHRS and CDR2 is YFSETQ. CDR3 sequence: CASSPSLVGETQYF. The CDR3 nucleotides read TGCGCCAGCAGCCCAAGCTTGGTCGGAGAGACCCAGTACTTC.

The gene calls are TRBV30 and TRBJ2-7; 9 bases map to TRBD1. The CDR3 is 13 amino acids. V gave up 5 bases and J gave up 3 bases; unmatched junction bases: 5. Germline CDR1 reads GTSNPN; CDR2 reads SVGIG (reference sequence). The CDR3 protein is CAWYAGQGYEQYF. The CDR3 coding sequence is TGTGCCTGGTATGCGGGACAGGGCTACGAGCAGTACTTC. Full variable domain (outside the CDR3, taken from reference TRBV30 and TRBJ2-7): SQTIHQWPATLVQPVGSPLSLECTVEGTSNPNLYWYRQAAGRGLQLLFYSVGIGQISSEVPQNLSASRPQDRQFILSSKKLLLSDSGFYLCAWYAGQGYEQYFGPGTRLTVT.

The sample holds one count of this clonotype. The chain couples TRBV5-1 to TRBJ2-2, with TRBD1 matching 7 bases. CDR1 SGHRS and CDR2 YFSETQ come from the germline V gene. The ends lost 0 bases at V and 7 bases at J; junction bases unmatched: 3. The CDR3 sequence is 14 residues long. The CDR3 DNA follows: TGCGCCAGCAGCTTGGACGGACAGGTCGGGGAGCTGTTTTTT. Its protein product is CASSLDGQVGELFF.

This clonotype has a count of ten or more. The genes are TRBV7-9 and TRBJ2-6; D unresolved. Germline CDR1 is SEHNR and CDR2 is FQNEAQ (reference sequence). V gave up 5 bases and J gave up 4 bases, with 12 bases separating them. The CDR3 loop spans 15 amino acids. The CDR3 bases are TGTGCCAGCAGCCCCGTGCTATCGGGGGCCAACGTCCTGACTTTC. Its translation: CASSPVLSGANVLTF.

This clonotype was seen at least ten times. This chain joins TRBV20-1 and TRBJ2-3; D perhaps matches TRBD2 (6 bases). Trimming pared 2 bases from V and 6 bases from J, leaving 12 bases between. CDR3 length: 13 amino acids. Germline assignment: CDR1 DFQATT and CDR2 SNEGSKA (reference sequence). CDR3 amino acids: CSARIADTDTQYF. The CDR3 DNA follows: TGCAGTGCTAGAATAGCGGATACCGATACGCAGTATTTT.

The rearrangement uses TRBV6-1 and TRBJ1-2, with no clear D. Germline V gives CDR1 MNHNS, CDR2 SASEGT. The CDR3 totals 14 residues. Between the trimmed V and J ends, which lost 7 bases and 4 bases, there was a span of 16 bases. CDR3 loop: CASIMTQGSYGYTF. CDR3 DNA: TGTGCCAGCATTATGACCCAAGGGAGCTATGGCTACACCTTC.

The rearrangement uses TRBV24-1 and TRBJ1-1; D may be TRBD1 (5 bases). Germline assignment: CDR1 KGHDR and CDR2 SFDVKD. This CDR3 comprises 18 residues. V was trimmed by 0 bases and J by 1 base, leaving 17 bases between them. The CDR3 DNA follows: TGTGCCACCAGTGATTTGAGTTTAGGGCCAGGGACGAACACTGAAGCTTTCTTT. Residues: CATSDLSLGPGTNTEAFF.

To note about this clonotype: A much larger clone lies one base from this, so it may be a read error. This chain joins TRBV10-3 and TRBJ2-7, with TRBD1 as a possible D gene (6 bases). Trimming shortened V by 1 base and J by 0 bases, and 10 bases separated the two germline ends. CDR3 size: 15 residues. Per the germline V gene, CDR1 is ENHRY and CDR2 is SYGVKD. The CDR3 nucleotides read TGTGCCATCAGTGAGTGCCGAGGGGGCTCCTACGAGCAGTACTTC. Protein product: CAISECRGGSYEQYF.

Note on this clonotype: At one boundary the junction diverges from the germline segment, which might be a read error. This chain uses TRBV7-2 with TRBJ2-6; 7 positions match TRBD1. Per the germline V gene, CDR1 is SGHTA and CDR2 is FQGNSA. CDR3 length equals 17 residues. CDR3 protein: CASSLTGAASGANVRTF. The CDR3 DNA is TGTGCCAGCAGCCTTACAGGGGCGGCCTCTGGGGCCAACGTCCGGACTTTC.